This TCR beta chain was identified in a study of blood T cell repertoires in COVID-19. CDR3 length: 17 amino acids. Germline V gene data show CDR1 as DFQATT and CDR2 as SNEGSKA (reference sequence). Trimming removed 3 bases at V and 3 bases at J, with 18 bases between. TCRdb's table, derived via immunoSEQ multiplex PCR, lists solely in-frame clones and lacks some. Here the sample spans 100,000 to 120,000 clones, about 90% being singletons. The origin of this receptor is a human donor in a cohort sampled during active COVID-19. Sequencing was done on a sample of peripheral blood. The gene calls are TRBV20-1 and TRBJ1-6; D may be TRBD1 (5 bases). CDR3 bases: TGCAGTGCTAGTTCAGTTCCAGGCAGGGTCTATAATTCACCCCTCCACTTT. Amino acid sequence: CSASSVPGRVYNSPLHF.